Below, one TCR beta chain is given with its context. The data are from a study of Tregs in tolerant kidney transplant recipients. Data came from immunoSEQ multiplex PCR; TCRdb stores just in-frame clones and leaves some out. Of some 65,000 clones in the sample, around 83% were seen once. Between the trimmed V and J ends, which lost 5 bases and 4 bases, there was a span of 17 bases. This CDR3 has 16 residues. Germline CDR1 MNHEY, CDR2 SMNVEV (reference sequence). Sequencing was performed on CD4+ T cells from blood. This chain uses TRBV27 with TRBJ2-2, with D tentatively TRBD2 (6 bases). The TCR comes from a human donor in good health. The CDR3 bases are TGTGCCAGCAGTCCTCTCCAAACCGGGAGCACCGGGGAGCTGTTTTTT. Translated, it gives CASSPLQTGSTGELFF.